A selection of T cell receptor beta chains follows, all from one sample in a study of molecular identifiers for immune sequencing clone quantification. Via MiXCR, TCRdb re-called the PCR reads, giving one row per CDR3 protein. The sample yields a few hundred thousand distinct CDR3 sequences, about a fifth seen once. Material for sequencing was naive CD8+ T cells from blood, with Jurkat cell RNA spiked in. These receptors were obtained from a human donor in good health. Some libraries in this study had Jurkat cell RNA spiked in. CDR3s include the opening cysteine and the closing phenylalanine or tryptophan. Fields, in order: V gene, J gene, clone size, D gene, CDR3 length, CDR3 protein, CDR3 DNA. The D gene is left open where the match is weak. The size field is filled for only some rows; it gives once, few, many or a size class.

v_call: TRBV27; j_call: TRBJ2-3; clone_size: many; d_call: NA; cdr3_length: 13; cdr3_aa: CASSGGASGTQYF; cdr3_nt: TGTGCCAGCAGTGGCGGGGCCTCCGGTACGCAGTATTTT
v_call: TRBV4-3; j_call: TRBJ1-4; clone_size: many; d_call: NA; cdr3_length: 16; cdr3_aa: CASSQDRTATNEKLFF; cdr3_nt: TGCGCCAGCAGCCAAGATCGGACAGCAACTAATGAAAAACTGTTTTTT
v_call: TRBV6-5; j_call: TRBJ1-1; clone_size: many; d_call: NA; cdr3_length: 17; cdr3_aa: CASSYFSMVSGVGRAFF; cdr3_nt: TGTGCCAGCAGTTATTTCTCAATGGTCTCGGGCGTCGGTCGAGCTTTCTTT
v_call: TRBV5-6; j_call: TRBJ1-2; clone_size: few; d_call: NA; cdr3_length: 14; cdr3_aa: CASSLLSTAYGYTF; cdr3_nt: TGTGCCAGCAGCTTACTGTCGACAGCTTATGGCTACACCTTC
v_call: TRBV2; j_call: TRBJ1-6; clone_size: NA; d_call: NA; cdr3_length: 14; cdr3_aa: CASSGTRNNSPLHF; cdr3_nt: TGTGCCAGCAGCGGGACGCGGAATAATTCACCCCTCCACTTT
v_call: TRBV10-3; j_call: TRBJ2-2; clone_size: few; d_call: NA; cdr3_length: 16; cdr3_aa: CATFHKGSANTGELFF; cdr3_nt: TGTGCCACGTTCCACAAAGGGTCAGCGAACACCGGGGAGCTGTTTTTT
v_call: TRBV27; j_call: TRBJ2-1; clone_size: few; d_call: TRBD1; cdr3_length: 14; cdr3_aa: CASSWGQGASEQFF; cdr3_nt: TGTGCCAGCAGTTGGGGACAGGGGGCGAGTGAGCAGTTCTTC
v_call: TRBV19; j_call: TRBJ2-3; clone_size: few; d_call: NA; cdr3_length: 15; cdr3_aa: CASSIGQGVTDTQYF; cdr3_nt: TGTGCCAGTAGTATCGGCCAGGGCGTGACAGATACGCAGTATTTT
v_call: TRBV7-6; j_call: TRBJ2-3; clone_size: many; d_call: NA; cdr3_length: 16; cdr3_aa: CASSLVSGFLADTQYF; cdr3_nt: TGTGCCAGCAGCTTAGTATCTGGGTTTCTAGCAGATACGCAGTATTTT
v_call: TRBV20-1; j_call: TRBJ2-3; clone_size: few; d_call: TRBD2; cdr3_length: 17; cdr3_aa: CSARTAGGGRVSDTQYF; cdr3_nt: TGCAGTGCTAGAACCGCGGGGGGAGGGAGGGTGTCAGATACGCAGTATTTT
v_call: TRBV20-1; j_call: TRBJ2-3; clone_size: once; d_call: TRBD1; cdr3_length: 15; cdr3_aa: CSARDRQGWTDTQYF; cdr3_nt: TGCAGTGCTAGAGATCGACAGGGGTGGACAGATACGCAGTATTTT
v_call: TRBV5-5; j_call: TRBJ2-7; clone_size: few; d_call: NA; cdr3_length: 11; cdr3_aa: CASSAGVEQYF; cdr3_nt: TGTGCCAGCAGCGCCGGGGTGGAGCAGTACTTC
v_call: TRBV29-1; j_call: TRBJ2-5; clone_size: many; d_call: NA; cdr3_length: 15; cdr3_aa: CSVDSGSVYQETQYF; cdr3_nt: TGCAGCGTTGATTCGGGCAGCGTGTACCAAGAGACCCAGTACTTC
v_call: TRBV4-3; j_call: TRBJ2-3; clone_size: few; d_call: NA; cdr3_length: 17; cdr3_aa: CASSQEGAPWSTDTQYF; cdr3_nt: TGCGCCAGCAGCCAAGAGGGGGCCCCGTGGAGCACAGATACGCAGTATTTT
v_call: TRBV27; j_call: TRBJ2-1; clone_size: few; d_call: TRBD2; cdr3_length: 14; cdr3_aa: CASSSGLAGFEQFF; cdr3_nt: TGTGCCAGCAGCTCGGGACTAGCGGGTTTTGAGCAGTTCTTC
v_call: TRBV14; j_call: TRBJ1-2; clone_size: many; d_call: NA; cdr3_length: 13; cdr3_aa: CASSPTDGYGYTF; cdr3_nt: TGTGCCAGCAGCCCTACGGACGGCTATGGCTACACCTTC
v_call: TRBV29-1; j_call: TRBJ1-1; clone_size: many; d_call: NA; cdr3_length: 11; cdr3_aa: CSHSVNTEAFF; cdr3_nt: TGCAGCCATAGCGTGAACACTGAAGCTTTCTTT
v_call: TRBV6-6; j_call: TRBJ1-3; clone_size: many; d_call: NA; cdr3_length: 16; cdr3_aa: CASSFPSGASGNTIYF; cdr3_nt: TGTGCCAGCAGCTTCCCAAGCGGGGCCTCTGGAAACACCATATATTTT
v_call: TRBV11-2; j_call: TRBJ2-7; clone_size: few; d_call: NA; cdr3_length: 14; cdr3_aa: CASSHRVTPYEQYF; cdr3_nt: TGTGCCAGCAGCCACAGGGTAACGCCCTACGAGCAGTACTTC
v_call: TRBV7-3; j_call: TRBJ2-1; clone_size: few; d_call: TRBD2; cdr3_length: 15; cdr3_aa: CASSLTGGRLNEQFF; cdr3_nt: TGTGCCAGCAGCTTAACTGGCGGGAGATTAAATGAGCAGTTCTTC
v_call: TRBV6-6; j_call: TRBJ2-7; clone_size: NA; d_call: TRBD1; cdr3_length: 16; cdr3_aa: CASSDGWDRARHEQYF; cdr3_nt: TGTGCCAGCAGTGATGGTTGGGACAGGGCACGTCACGAGCAGTACTTC
v_call: TRBV27; j_call: TRBJ2-7; clone_size: NA; d_call: NA; cdr3_length: 13; cdr3_aa: CASSLFGPYEQYF; cdr3_nt: TGTGCCAGCAGTTTATTCGGGCCATACGAGCAGTACTTC
v_call: TRBV7-6; j_call: TRBJ2-3; clone_size: few; d_call: NA; cdr3_length: 17; cdr3_aa: CASSPLPWDRSTDTQYF; cdr3_nt: TGTGCCAGCAGCCCCCTTCCCTGGGATCGTTCGACAGATACGCAGTACTTT
v_call: TRBV6-2/TRBV6-3; j_call: TRBJ2-1; clone_size: NA; d_call: TRBD2; cdr3_length: 17; cdr3_aa: CASRRLAGGAEGSEQFF; cdr3_nt: TGTGCCAGCAGAAGACTAGCGGGGGGGGCCGAGGGCAGTGAGCAGTTCTTC
v_call: TRBV27; j_call: TRBJ2-7; clone_size: many; d_call: NA; cdr3_length: 13; cdr3_aa: CASSPGMTYEQYF; cdr3_nt: TGTGCCAGCAGTCCAGGGATGACCTACGAGCAGTACTTC